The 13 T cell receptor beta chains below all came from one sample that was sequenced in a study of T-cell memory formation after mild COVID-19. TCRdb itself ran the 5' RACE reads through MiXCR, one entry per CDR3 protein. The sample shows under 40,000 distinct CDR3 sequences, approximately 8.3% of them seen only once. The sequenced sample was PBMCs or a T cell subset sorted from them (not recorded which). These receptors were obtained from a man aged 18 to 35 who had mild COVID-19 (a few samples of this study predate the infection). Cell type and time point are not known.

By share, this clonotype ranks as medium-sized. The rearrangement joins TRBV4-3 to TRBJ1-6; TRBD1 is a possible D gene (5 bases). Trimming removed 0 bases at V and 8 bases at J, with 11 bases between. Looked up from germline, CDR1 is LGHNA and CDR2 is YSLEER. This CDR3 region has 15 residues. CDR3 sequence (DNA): TGCGCCAGCAGCCAAGATCAGGGTAGGGATTCACCCCTCCACTTT. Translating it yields CASSQDQGRDSPLHF.

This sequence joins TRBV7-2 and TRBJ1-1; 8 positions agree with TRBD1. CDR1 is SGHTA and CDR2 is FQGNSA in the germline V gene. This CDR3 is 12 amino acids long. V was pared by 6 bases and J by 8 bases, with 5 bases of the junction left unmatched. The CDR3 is CASRFRDREAFF. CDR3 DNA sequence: TGTGCCAGCAGATTTCGGGACAGGGAAGCTTTCTTT.

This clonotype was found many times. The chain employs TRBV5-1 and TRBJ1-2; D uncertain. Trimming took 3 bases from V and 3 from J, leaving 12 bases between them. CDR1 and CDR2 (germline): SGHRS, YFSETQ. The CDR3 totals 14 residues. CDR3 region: CASSYPAGDYGYTF. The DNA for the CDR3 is TGCGCCAGCAGCTACCCCGCCGGGGACTATGGCTACACCTTC.

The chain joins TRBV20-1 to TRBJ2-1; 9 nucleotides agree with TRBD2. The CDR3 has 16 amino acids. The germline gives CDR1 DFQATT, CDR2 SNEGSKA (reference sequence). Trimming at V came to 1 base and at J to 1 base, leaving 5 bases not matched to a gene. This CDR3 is CSARGASGESYNEQFF. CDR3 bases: TGCAGTGCTAGAGGGGCTAGCGGGGAGTCCTACAATGAGCAGTTCTTC.

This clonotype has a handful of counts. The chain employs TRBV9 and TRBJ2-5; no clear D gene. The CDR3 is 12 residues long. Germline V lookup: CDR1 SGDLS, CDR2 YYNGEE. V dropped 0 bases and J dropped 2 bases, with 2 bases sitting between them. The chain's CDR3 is CASSVEQETQYF. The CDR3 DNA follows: TGTGCCAGCAGCGTAGAGCAAGAGACCCAGTACTTC.

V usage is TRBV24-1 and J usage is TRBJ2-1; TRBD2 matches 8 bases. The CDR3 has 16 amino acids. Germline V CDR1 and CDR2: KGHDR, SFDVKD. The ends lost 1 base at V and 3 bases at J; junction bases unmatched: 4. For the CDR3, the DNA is TGTGCCACCAGTGATTTCGGGGGGGCAGGCTACAATGAGCAGTTCTTC. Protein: CATSDFGGAGYNEQFF.

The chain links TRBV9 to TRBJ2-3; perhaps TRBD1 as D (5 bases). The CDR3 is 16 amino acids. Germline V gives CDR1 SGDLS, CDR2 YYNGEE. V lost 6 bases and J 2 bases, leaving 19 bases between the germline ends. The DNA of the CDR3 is TGTGCCAGCACCTCAACGCCAGGGAATCCCACAGATACGCAGTATTTT. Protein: CASTSTPGNPTDTQYF.

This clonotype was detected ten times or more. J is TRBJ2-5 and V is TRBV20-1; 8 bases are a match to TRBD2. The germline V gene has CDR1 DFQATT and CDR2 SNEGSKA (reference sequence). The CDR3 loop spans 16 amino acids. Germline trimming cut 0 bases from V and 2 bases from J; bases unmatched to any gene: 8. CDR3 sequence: CSARDLPSGHQETQYF. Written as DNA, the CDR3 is TGCAGTGCTAGAGATCTGCCTAGCGGGCATCAAGAGACCCAGTACTTC.

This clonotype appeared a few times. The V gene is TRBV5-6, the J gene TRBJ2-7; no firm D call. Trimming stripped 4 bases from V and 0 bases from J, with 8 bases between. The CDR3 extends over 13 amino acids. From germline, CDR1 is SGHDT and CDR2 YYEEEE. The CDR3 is CASSGVDSYEQYV. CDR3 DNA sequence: TGTGCCAGCAGCGGGGTAGACTCCTACGAGCAGTACGTC.

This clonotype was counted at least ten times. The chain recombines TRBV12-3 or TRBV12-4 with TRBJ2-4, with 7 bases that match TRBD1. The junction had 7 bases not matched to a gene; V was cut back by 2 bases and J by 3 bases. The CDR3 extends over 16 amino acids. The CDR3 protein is CASSLRVQGSKNIQYF. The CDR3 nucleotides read TGTGCCAGCAGTTTAAGAGTACAGGGGAGCAAAAACATTCAGTACTTC.

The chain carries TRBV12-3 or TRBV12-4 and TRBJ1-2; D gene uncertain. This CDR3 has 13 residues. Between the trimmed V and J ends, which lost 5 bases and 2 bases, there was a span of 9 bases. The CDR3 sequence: CASSPSPNYGYTF. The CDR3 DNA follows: TGTGCCAGCAGTCCTAGTCCCAACTATGGCTACACCTTC.

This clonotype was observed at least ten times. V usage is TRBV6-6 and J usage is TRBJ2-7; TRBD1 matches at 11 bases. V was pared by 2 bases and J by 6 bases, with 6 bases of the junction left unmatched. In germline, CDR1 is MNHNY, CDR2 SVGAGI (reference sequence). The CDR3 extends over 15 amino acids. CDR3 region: CASSYGGTGGIEQYF. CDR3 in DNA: TGTGCCAGCAGTTACGGTGGGACAGGGGGTATCGAGCAGTACTTC.

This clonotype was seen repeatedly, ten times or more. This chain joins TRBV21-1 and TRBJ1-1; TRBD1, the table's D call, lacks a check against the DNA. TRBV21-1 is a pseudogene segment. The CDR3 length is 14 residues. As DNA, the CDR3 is TGTGCCAGCAGCAAAGACAGGGTGAACACTGAAGCTTTCTTT. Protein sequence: CASSKDRVNTEAFF.